The count of the clone carrying this T cell receptor (beta chain) is one. The source of the sample is a study of blood T cell repertoires in COVID-19. Here immunoSEQ multiplex PCR was the method, and the copy in TCRdb shows in-frame clones only, minus some. The sample lists a few hundred thousand clones, around 88% occurring once. CDR3 length equals 16 residues. Trimming pared 3 bases from V and 4 bases from J, leaving 19 bases between. CDR1 SGHRS and CDR2 YFSETQ come from the germline V gene. The clonotype originates from a young woman who had recovered from COVID-19. J is TRBJ2-5 and V is TRBV5-1; a weak D match, TRBD1 (6 bases). The sequencing sample was made of peripheral blood. The CDR3 bases are TGCGCCAGCAGCTCACCCCCTAGGACAGTCGTAGAGACCCAGTACTTC. This gives the protein CASSSPPRTVVETQYF.